The rows below give T cell receptor beta chains drawn from one sample of a study of response to subunit inactivated influenza vaccine. TCRdb itself ran the RT-PCR reads through MiXCR, one entry per CDR3 protein. The data hold about 540,000 distinct CDR3 sequences, with around 13% observed a single time. The source material was PBMCs from blood, sampled approximately 12 days after vaccination. These receptors were taken from a man aged 50 or older who received an inactivated influenza vaccine. CDR3s include the opening cysteine and the closing phenylalanine or tryptophan. A D gene is named only where the DNA matches it firmly. Expanded clones are given a class, and other clones once, few, many or no size at all.

cdr3_aa cdr3_nt j_call v_call clone_size d_call
CASSRDGQALNTEAFF TGCGCCAGCAGCCGGGACGGACAGGCCTTGAACACTGAAGCTTTCTTT TRBJ1-1 TRBV5-1 many TRBD1
CSARGGGQNEQFF TGCAGTGCTAGGGGCGGGGGCCAAAATGAGCAGTTCTTC TRBJ2-1 TRBV20-1 once -
CASSYVPPQTGRAYEQYF TGTGCCAGCAGTTACGTCCCCCCCCAGACAGGTCGAGCCTACGAGCAGTACTTC TRBJ2-7 TRBV6-5 few -
CASRCQRDLPETQYF TGTGCCAGCAGATGTCAGCGGGATCTCCCTGAGACCCAGTACTTC TRBJ2-5 TRBV21-1 - -
CAWRWGFYNEQFF TGTGCCTGGAGATGGGGGTTTTACAATGAGCAGTTCTTC TRBJ2-1 TRBV30 few -
CAISESRAGGKSSYNEQFF TGTGCCATCAGTGAGTCGAGAGCGGGAGGCAAAAGCTCCTACAATGAGCAGTTCTTC TRBJ2-1 TRBV10-3 - TRBD2
CASSPLGTTYEQYF TGTGCCAGCAGCCCCTTAGGGACAACCTACGAGCAGTACTTC TRBJ2-7 TRBV6-5 few -
CASSYSSRDNYGYTF TGTGCCAGCAGTTACTCTTCGCGAGATAACTATGGCTACACCTTC TRBJ1-2 TRBV6-2/TRBV6-3 - -
CASSRVGVQETQYF TGTGCCAGCAGCCGGGTCGGAGTGCAAGAGACCCAGTACTTC TRBJ2-5 TRBV7-9 few -
CSARDRRQHQYF TGCAGTGCTAGAGATCGTCGACAGCATCAGTACTTC TRBJ2-5 TRBV20-1 many -
CSARDGAGTAGELFF TGCAGTGCTAGAGATGGTGCGGGAACGGCCGGGGAGCTGTTTTTT TRBJ2-2 TRBV20-1 few -
CASSPTPGTSYEQYF TGTGCCAGCAGCCCCACACCGGGCACCAGCTACGAGCAGTACTTC TRBJ2-7 TRBV7-2 few -
CASSQFRGSGGATGELFF TGCGCCAGCAGCCAATTCCGCGGAAGCGGGGGGGCCACAGGGGAGCTGTTTTTT TRBJ2-2 TRBV4-3 few TRBD2
CASSLDRQAGEQYF TGTGCCAGCAGCTTAGATCGGCAGGCAGGCGAGCAGTACTTC TRBJ2-7 TRBV11-2 few -
CASHKSGTANTEAFF TGTGCCAGCCATAAATCCGGGACTGCGAACACTGAAGCTTTCTTT TRBJ1-1 TRBV28 - -
CASSDRAQQFF TGTGCCAGCTCTGACAGGGCCCAGCAGTTCTTC TRBJ2-1 TRBV18 many TRBD1